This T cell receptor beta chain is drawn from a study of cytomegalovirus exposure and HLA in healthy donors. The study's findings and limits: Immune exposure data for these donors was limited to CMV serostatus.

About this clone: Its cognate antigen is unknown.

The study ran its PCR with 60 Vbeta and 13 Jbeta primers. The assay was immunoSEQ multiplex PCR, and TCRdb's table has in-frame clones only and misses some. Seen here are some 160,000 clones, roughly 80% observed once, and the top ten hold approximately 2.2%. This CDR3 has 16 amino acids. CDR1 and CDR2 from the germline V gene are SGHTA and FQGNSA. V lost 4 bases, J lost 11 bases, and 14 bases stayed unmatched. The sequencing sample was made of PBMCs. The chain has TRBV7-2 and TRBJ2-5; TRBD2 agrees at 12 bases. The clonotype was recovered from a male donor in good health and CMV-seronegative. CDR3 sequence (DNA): TGTGCCAGCAGCTCCAGGACTAGCGGGGCCACCGGGGAGCAGTACTTC. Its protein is CASSSRTSGATGEQYF.